The rows below give T cell receptor beta chains drawn from one sample of a study of control samples from healthy donors and cancer patients. The method was immunoSEQ multiplex PCR; TCRdb's version includes in-frame clones alone and lacks a portion of them. The table lists under 85,000 clones, 84% of them singletons, with around 10% in the top ten. The sample comprised PBMCs. These receptors all stem from a man aged 60 to 75 with head and neck cancer. The CDR3 runs from the conserved cysteine through the conserved F or W. D genes are given only for firm matches. The listing skips clone size in some rows; elsewhere it reads once, few, many or a size class.

>TRBD2|TRBV6-5|TRBJ2-7|NA
CASSYSSGGSNEQYF
TGTGCCAGCAGTTACTCGTCGGGAGGGTCAAACGAGCAGTACTTC
>TRBD1|TRBV4-1|TRBJ2-2|NA
CASSQEGGLVWELFF
TGCGCCAGCAGCCAAGAAGGGGGCCTAGTGTGGGAGCTGTTTTTT
>TRBD1|TRBV28|TRBJ2-5|NA
CASSSQGSETQYF
TGTGCCAGCAGTTCACAGGGGAGTGAGACCCAGTACTTC
>NA|TRBV19|TRBJ2-5|once
CASSAPGTSKQETQYF
TGTGCCAGTAGTGCGCCCGGGACCTCGAAACAAGAGACCCAGTACTTC
>NA|TRBV11-2|TRBJ2-7|NA
CASSVQQGPYEQYF
TGTGCCAGCAGCGTACAACAGGGCCCCTACGAGCAGTACTTC
>NA|TRBV19|TRBJ2-2|NA
CASSWSPNTGELFF
TGTGCCAGTAGCTGGTCCCCGAACACCGGGGAGCTGTTTTTT
>NA|TRBV30|TRBJ1-2|NA
CAWRYRRFNYGYTF
TGTGCCTGGAGATACAGGCGGTTTAACTATGGCTACACCTTC
>NA|TRBV7-2|TRBJ2-3|NA
CASSLEGFRDTQYF
TGTGCCAGCAGCTTAGAAGGTTTCAGGGATACGCAGTATTTT
>NA|TRBV6-5|TRBJ2-2|NA
CASSTFWRAPGELFF
TGTGCCAGCAGTACCTTTTGGAGAGCACCCGGGGAGCTGTTTTTT
>NA|TRBV6-4|TRBJ2-3|NA
CASSESQSTDTQYF
TGTGCCAGCAGTGAATCACAGAGCACAGATACGCAGTATTTT
>TRBD1|TRBV27|TRBJ1-2|medium-sized
CASTGQGGGYTF
TGTGCCAGCACCGGACAGGGGGGTGGCTACACCTTC
>NA|TRBV28|TRBJ2-7|NA
CASSYIGSNYEQYF
TGTGCCAGCAGTTACATTGGCAGTAACTACGAGCAGTACTTC
>TRBD1|TRBV7-2|TRBJ2-3|NA
CASRDTGTGWTDTQYF
TGTGCCAGCAGGGACACCGGGACAGGGTGGACAGATACGCAGTATTTT
>NA|TRBV6-5|TRBJ1-4|NA
CASSYSQGNEKLFF
TGTGCCAGCAGTTACTCCCAGGGTAATGAAAAACTGTTTTTT
>NA|TRBV6-1|TRBJ1-6|NA
CASSEARGTLALHF
TGTGCCAGCAGTGAGGCAAGAGGGACTTTGGCCCTCCACTTT
>TRBD1|TRBV2|TRBJ1-1|NA
CASSVGQGYTEAFF
TGTGCCAGCAGTGTGGGACAGGGGTACACTGAAGCTTTCTTT
>NA|TRBV5-1|TRBJ1-2|NA
CASSLGTGLTNYGYTF
TGCGCCAGCAGCTTGGGAACAGGGCTGACTAACTATGGCTACACCTTC
>NA|TRBV5-1|TRBJ1-5|NA
CASSPEGDSNQPQHF
TGCGCCAGCAGCCCGGAAGGAGATAGCAATCAGCCCCAGCATTTT
>NA|TRBV5-1|TRBJ2-5|NA
CASSLTPGEETQYF
TGCGCCAGCAGCTTGACCCCGGGGGAGGAGACCCAGTACTTC
>TRBD1|TRBV19|TRBJ1-2|NA
CASSGRTGDYGYTF
TGTGCCAGTAGTGGGCGGACAGGGGACTATGGCTACACCTTC